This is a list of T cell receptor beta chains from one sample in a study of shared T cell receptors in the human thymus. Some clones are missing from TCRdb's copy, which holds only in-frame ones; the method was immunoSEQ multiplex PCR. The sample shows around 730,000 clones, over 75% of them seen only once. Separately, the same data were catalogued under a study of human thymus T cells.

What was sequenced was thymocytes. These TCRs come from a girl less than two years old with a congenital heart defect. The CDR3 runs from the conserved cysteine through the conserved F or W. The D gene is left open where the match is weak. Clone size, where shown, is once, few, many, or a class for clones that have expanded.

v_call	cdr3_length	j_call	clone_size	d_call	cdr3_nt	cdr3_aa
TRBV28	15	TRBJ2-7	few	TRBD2	TGTGCCAGCAGTATCATAGCGGGGAGCTCCTACGAGCAGTACTTC	CASSIIAGSSYEQYF
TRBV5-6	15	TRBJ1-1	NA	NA	TGTGCCAGCAGCTTTAGCTGGAGGTCTTACACTGAAGCTTTCTTT	CASSFSWRSYTEAFF
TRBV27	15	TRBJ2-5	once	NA	TGTGCCAGCAGTTCCCCTGGAGAAGAATTAGAGACCCAGTACTTC	CASSSPGEELETQYF
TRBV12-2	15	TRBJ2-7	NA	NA	TGTGCAAGTCGCCCCAGACAGGGGCTACCCTACGAGCAGTACTTC	CASRPRQGLPYEQYF
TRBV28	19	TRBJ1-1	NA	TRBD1	TGTGCCAGCAGTTTAGGTCAGGGGGCCGGGCCCGGAATGAACACTGAAGCTTTCTTT	CASSLGQGAGPGMNTEAFF
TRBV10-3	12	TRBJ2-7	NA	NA	TGTGCCATCAGTGACGGTTCCTACGAGCAGTACTTC	CAISDGSYEQYF
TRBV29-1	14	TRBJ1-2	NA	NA	TGCAGCGTTGAGGGGGGGGCCGCTAACTATGGCTACACCTTC	CSVEGGAANYGYTF
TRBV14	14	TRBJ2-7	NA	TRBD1	TGTGCCAGCAGCGCCCAGGGGGCGAACTACGAGCAGTACTTC	CASSAQGANYEQYF
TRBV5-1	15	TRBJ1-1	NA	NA	TGCGCCAGCAGCCGGAACCAGGGCATATACACTGAAGCTTTCTTT	CASSRNQGIYTEAFF
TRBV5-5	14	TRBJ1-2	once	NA	TGTGCCAGCAGGTTAAGCAAACTAAACTATGGCTACACCTTC	CASRLSKLNYGYTF
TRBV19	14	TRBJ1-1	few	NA	TGTGCCAGTAGTATACGGGTTGGGAACACTGAAGCTTTCTTT	CASSIRVGNTEAFF
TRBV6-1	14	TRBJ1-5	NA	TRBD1	TGTGCCAGCAGCTTGGGGACAGGCCTCCAGCCCCAGCATTTT	CASSLGTGLQPQHF
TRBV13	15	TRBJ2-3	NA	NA	TGTGCCAGCAGCGACCTGGGGGGGGCATCGGATACGCAGTATTTT	CASSDLGGASDTQYF
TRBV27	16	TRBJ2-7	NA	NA	TGTGCCAGCAGTTCGCGGGGTCGTCCGGACTCCTACGAGCAGTACTTC	CASSSRGRPDSYEQYF
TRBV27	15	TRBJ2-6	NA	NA	TGTGCCAGCAGTAGAGGGGGAGCTGGGGCCAACGTCCTGACTTTC	CASSRGGAGANVLTF
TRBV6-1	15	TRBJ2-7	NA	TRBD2	TGTGCCAGCAGAACCCCTAGCGGGGCTGCCTACGAGCAGTACTTC	CASRTPSGAAYEQYF
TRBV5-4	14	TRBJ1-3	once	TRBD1	TGTGCCAGCAGCTTGGACAGGGGTGGAAACACCATATATTTT	CASSLDRGGNTIYF
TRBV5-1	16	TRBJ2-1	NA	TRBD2	TGCGCCAGCAGCTGTGGTCGGGAGGGGAAATACAATGAGCAGTTCTTC	CASSCGREGKYNEQFF
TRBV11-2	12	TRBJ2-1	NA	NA	TGTGCCAGCAGCTCCCTCGGGAATGAGCAGTTCTTC	CASSSLGNEQFF
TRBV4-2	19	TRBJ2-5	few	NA	TGTGCCAGCAGCCAAGATCTTCCATGGACTATCCGACCTCTGGGGACCCAGTACTTC	CASSQDLPWTIRPLGTQYF
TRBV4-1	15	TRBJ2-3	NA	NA	TGCGCCAGCAGCCAAGATCAAGTAGACACAGATACGCAGTATTTT	CASSQDQVDTDTQYF
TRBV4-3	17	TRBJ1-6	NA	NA	TGCGCCAGCAGCCAAGGGCTCGGGGGGCTAGTAGGATCACCCCTCCACTTT	CASSQGLGGLVGSPLHF
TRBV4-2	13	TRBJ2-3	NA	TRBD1	TGTGCCAGCAGCCGGACAGGGGCAGATACGCAGTATTTT	CASSRTGADTQYF
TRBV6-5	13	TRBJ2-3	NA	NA	TGTGCCAGCAGGAGACAGGGCACAGATACGCAGTATTTT	CASRRQGTDTQYF
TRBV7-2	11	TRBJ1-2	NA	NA	TGTGCCAGCAGCTCCTCGGGTGGCTACACCTTC	CASSSSGGYTF
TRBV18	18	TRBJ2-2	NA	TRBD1	TGTGCCAGCTCACCCTTGCTGGGACAGGGTTTGGTTGCCGGGGAGCTGTTTTTT	CASSPLLGQGLVAGELFF
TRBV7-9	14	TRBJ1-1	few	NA	TGTGCCAGCAGCTTAGAGGGGCCGGACACTGAAGCTTTCTTT	CASSLEGPDTEAFF
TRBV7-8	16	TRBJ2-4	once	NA	TGTGCCAGCAGCCCGAGACAGGGACTAGCCAAAAACATTCAGTACTTC	CASSPRQGLAKNIQYF
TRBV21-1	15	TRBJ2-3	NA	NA	TGTGCCAGCAGCAAACGGTCTAGCGGCACAGATACGCAGTATTTT	CASSKRSSGTDTQYF
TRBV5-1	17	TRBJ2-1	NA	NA	TGCGCCAGCAGCTTGGAATCTAGGCGGGGGCCCTACAATGAGCAGTTCTTC	CASSLESRRGPYNEQFF
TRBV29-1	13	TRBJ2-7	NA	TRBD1	TGCAGCGCCTTGACAGGGATCAACTACGAGCAGTACTTC	CSALTGINYEQYF
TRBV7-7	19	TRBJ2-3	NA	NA	TGTGCTAGCAGCTTGCGAGGGACACCGACCGAGATGGGAACAGATACGCAGTATTTT	CASSLRGTPTEMGTDTQYF
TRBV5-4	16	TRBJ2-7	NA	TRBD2	TGTGCCAGCAGCTTGACCGAGCGGGGCGAAACCTACGAGCAGTACTTC	CASSLTERGETYEQYF
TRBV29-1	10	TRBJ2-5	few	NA	TGCAGCGTTCATTTAGAGACCCAGTACTTC	CSVHLETQYF
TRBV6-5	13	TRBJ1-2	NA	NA	TGTGCCAGCAAGCATCACGTAAGAGATGGCTACACCTTC	CASKHHVRDGYTF
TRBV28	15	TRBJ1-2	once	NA	TGTGCCAGCAGCCCCCGGGGGGGAAAAAACTATGGCTACACCTTC	CASSPRGGKNYGYTF
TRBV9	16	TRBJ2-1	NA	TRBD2	TGTGCCAGCAGCGTAAACGTAGCGGGGGGGCCGGATGAGCAGTTCTTC	CASSVNVAGGPDEQFF
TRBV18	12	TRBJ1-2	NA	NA	TGTGCCAGCTCACCAATTACAGATGGCTACACCTTC	CASSPITDGYTF
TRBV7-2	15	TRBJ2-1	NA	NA	TGTGCCAGCCGTGAAGGGCTAGCGTTAGGTTATGAGCAGTTCTTC	CASREGLALGYEQFF
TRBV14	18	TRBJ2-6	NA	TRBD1	TGTGCCAGCAGCCTTGGACAGGAACATTTCTCTGGGGCCAACGTCCTGACTTTC	CASSLGQEHFSGANVLTF
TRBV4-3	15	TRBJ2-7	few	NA	TGCGCCAGCAGCCAAGATCGCAGTTTTTCCTACGAGCAGTACTTC	CASSQDRSFSYEQYF
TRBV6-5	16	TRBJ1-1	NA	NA	TGTGCCAGCAGTTATACTGCGGGGGAGCGTGGGACTGAAGCTTTCTTT	CASSYTAGERGTEAFF
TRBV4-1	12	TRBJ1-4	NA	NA	TGCGCCAGCAGCCACCTACGGGAAAAACTGTTTTTT	CASSHLREKLFF
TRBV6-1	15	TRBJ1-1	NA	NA	TGTGCCAGCAAATTTACGGGACACGGGAACACTGAAGCTTTCTTT	CASKFTGHGNTEAFF
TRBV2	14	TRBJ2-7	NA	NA	TGTGCCAGCAGTGTTTTAGGACAGCTTGTCGAGCAGTACTTC	CASSVLGQLVEQYF
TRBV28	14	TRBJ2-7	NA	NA	TGTGCCAGCCAGGAGGTAATCCCCCGCTACGAGCAGTACTTC	CASQEVIPRYEQYF
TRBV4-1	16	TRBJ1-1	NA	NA	TGCGCCAGCAGCCAAGACAGCGCTGCCAGAGGCACTGAAGCTTTCTTT	CASSQDSAARGTEAFF
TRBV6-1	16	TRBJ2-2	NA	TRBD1	TGTGCCAGCAGTGCCGCAGGGGGCTCGAACACCGGGGAGCTGTTTTTT	CASSAAGGSNTGELFF
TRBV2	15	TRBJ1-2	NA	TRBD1	TGTGCCAGCAGGGATAGGGGGCCAACCAACTATGGCTACACCTTC	CASRDRGPTNYGYTF
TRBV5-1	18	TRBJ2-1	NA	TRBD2	TGCGCCAGCAGCTACGGCTCCGGACTAGCGGGGGAACACAATGAGCAGTTCTTC	CASSYGSGLAGEHNEQFF
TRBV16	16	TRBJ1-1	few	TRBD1	TGTGCCAGCAGCCAAACGGAGGGGGCTGTAAACACTGAAGCTTTCTTT	CASSQTEGAVNTEAFF
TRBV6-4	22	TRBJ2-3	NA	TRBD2	TGTGCCAGCAGTGACACCCCCGGGACTAGCGGGGGCCCCTATCTTTCCACAGATACGCAGTATTTT	CASSDTPGTSGGPYLSTDTQYF
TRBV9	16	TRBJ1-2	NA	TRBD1	TGTGCCAGCAGCGTCGACAGGGGGCGCGGGGATCGGGGCTACACCTTC	CASSVDRGRGDRGYTF
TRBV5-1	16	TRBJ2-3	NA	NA	TGCGCCAGCAGCCCCTGCCGGGGATGGCGCACAGATACGCAGTATTTT	CASSPCRGWRTDTQYF
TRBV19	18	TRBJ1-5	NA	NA	TGTGCCAGTAGTAATACTCGACGCAGGGGTCCCTACAATCAGCCCCAGCATTTT	CASSNTRRRGPYNQPQHF
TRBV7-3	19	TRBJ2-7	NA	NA	TGTGCCAGCACCTTATCCCCTTCACTCAACAGGGAAATCGCCTACGAGCAGTACTTC	CASTLSPSLNREIAYEQYF
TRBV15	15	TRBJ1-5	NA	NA	TGTGCCACCAGCAGAAAGTCGACACATAATCAGCCCCAGCATTTT	CATSRKSTHNQPQHF
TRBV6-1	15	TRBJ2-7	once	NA	TGTGCCAGCAGTGGGGGGGGACAGGCGTCCTACGAGCAGTACTTC	CASSGGGQASYEQYF
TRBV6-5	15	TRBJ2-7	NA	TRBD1	TGTGCCAGCAGTTACTCGATAGGACAGGCCCGCGAGCAGTACTTC	CASSYSIGQAREQYF
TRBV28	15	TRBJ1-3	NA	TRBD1	TGTGCCAGCAGTTGGACAGGGCTCTCTGGAAACACCATATATTTT	CASSWTGLSGNTIYF